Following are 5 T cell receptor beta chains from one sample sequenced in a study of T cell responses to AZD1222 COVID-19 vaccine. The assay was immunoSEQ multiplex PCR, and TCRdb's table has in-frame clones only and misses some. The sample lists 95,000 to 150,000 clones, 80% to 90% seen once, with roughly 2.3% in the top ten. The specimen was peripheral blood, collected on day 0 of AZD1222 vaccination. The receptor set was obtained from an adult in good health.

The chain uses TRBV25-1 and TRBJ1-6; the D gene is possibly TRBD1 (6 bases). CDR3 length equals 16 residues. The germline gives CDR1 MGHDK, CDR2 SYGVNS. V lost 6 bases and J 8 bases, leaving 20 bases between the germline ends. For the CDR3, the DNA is TGTGCCAGCAGGCTCACCAGGGGTTCGATTGATTCACCCCTCCACTTT. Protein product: CASRLTRGSIDSPLHF.

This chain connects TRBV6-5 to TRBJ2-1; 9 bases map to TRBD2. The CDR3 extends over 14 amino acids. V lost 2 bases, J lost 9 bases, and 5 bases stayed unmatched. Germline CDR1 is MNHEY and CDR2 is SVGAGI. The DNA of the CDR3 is TGTGCCAGCAGTTACGACGCGGGAGGGGGTGAGCAGTTCTTC. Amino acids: CASSYDAGGGEQFF.

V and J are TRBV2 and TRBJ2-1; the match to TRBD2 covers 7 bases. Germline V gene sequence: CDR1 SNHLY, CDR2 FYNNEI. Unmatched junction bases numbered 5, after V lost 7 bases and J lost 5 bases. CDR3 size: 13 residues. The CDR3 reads CASNGGSHNEQFF. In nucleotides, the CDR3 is TGTGCCAGCAACGGCGGGAGTCACAATGAGCAGTTCTTC. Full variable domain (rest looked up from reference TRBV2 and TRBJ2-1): EPEVTQTPSHQVTQMGQEVILRCVPISNHLYFYWYRQILGQKVEFLVSFYNNEISEKSEIFDDQFSVERPDGSNFTLKIRSTKLEDSAMYFCASNGGSHNEQFFGPGTRLTVL.

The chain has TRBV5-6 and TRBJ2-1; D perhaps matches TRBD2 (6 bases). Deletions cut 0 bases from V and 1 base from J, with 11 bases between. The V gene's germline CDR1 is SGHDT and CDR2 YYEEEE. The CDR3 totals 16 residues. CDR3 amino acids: CASSLDPGSSYNEQFF. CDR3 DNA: TGTGCCAGCAGCTTGGATCCCGGGAGTTCCTACAATGAGCAGTTCTTC.

DNA of the CDR3: TGTGCCAGCAGCTTGTATGGGTCGGGCTCCTCTGGAAACACCATATATTTT. This codes for CASSLYGSGSSGNTIYF. V usage is TRBV5-6 and J usage is TRBJ1-3, with D unresolved. CDR1 and CDR2 from the germline V gene are SGHDT and YYEEEE. The V end was cut by 1 base, the J end by 0 bases, with 14 bases between. The CDR3 covers 17 residues.